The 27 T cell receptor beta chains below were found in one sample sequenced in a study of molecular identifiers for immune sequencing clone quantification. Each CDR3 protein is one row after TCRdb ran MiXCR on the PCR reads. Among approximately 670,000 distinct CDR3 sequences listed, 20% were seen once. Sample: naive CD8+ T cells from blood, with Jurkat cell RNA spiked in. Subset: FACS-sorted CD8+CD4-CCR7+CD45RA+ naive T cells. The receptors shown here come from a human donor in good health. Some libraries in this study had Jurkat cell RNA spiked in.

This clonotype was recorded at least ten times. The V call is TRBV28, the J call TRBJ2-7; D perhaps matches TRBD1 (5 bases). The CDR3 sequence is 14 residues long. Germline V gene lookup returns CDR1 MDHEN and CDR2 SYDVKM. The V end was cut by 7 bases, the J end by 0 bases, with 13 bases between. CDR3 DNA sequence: TGTGCCAGCACAGGGCCTAAGAACTCCTACGAGCAGTACTTC. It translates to CASTGPKNSYEQYF.

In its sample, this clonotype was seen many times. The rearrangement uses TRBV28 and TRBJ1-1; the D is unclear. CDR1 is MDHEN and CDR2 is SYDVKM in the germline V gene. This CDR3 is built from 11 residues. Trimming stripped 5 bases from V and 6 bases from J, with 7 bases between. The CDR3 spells CASSRFAEAFF. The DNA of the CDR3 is TGTGCCAGCAGTCGTTTTGCTGAAGCTTTCTTT.

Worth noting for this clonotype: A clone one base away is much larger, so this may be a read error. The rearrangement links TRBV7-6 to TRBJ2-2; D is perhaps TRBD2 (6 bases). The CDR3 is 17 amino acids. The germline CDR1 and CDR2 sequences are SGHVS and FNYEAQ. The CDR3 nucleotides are TGTGCCAGCAGCCCCGCCCTGCGGGGAGAGATCACCGGGGAGCTGTCTTTT. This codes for CASSPALRGEITGELSF.

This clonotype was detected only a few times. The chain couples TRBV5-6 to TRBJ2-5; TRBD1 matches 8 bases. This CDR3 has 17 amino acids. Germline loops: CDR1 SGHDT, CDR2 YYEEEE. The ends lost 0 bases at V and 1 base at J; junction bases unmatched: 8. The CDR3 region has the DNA TGTGCCAGCAGCTTGGACTGGGACAGGAATATCCAAGAGACCCAGTACTTC. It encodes CASSLDWDRNIQETQYF.

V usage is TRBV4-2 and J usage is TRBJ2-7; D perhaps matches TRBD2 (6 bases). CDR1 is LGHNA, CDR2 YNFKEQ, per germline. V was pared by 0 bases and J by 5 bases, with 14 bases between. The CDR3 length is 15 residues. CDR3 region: CASSQDLRLVDEQYF. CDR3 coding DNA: TGTGCCAGCAGCCAAGATTTGAGACTAGTCGACGAGCAGTACTTC.

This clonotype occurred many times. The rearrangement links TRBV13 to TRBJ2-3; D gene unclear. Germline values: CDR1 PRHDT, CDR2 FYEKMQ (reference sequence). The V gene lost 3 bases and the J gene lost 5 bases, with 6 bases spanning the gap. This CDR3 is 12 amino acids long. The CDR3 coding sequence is TGTGCCAGCAGCTTCGAAGAAGATACGCAGTATTTT. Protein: CASSFEEDTQYF. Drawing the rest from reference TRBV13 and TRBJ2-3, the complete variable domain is AAGVIQSPRHLIKEKRETATLKCYPIPRHDTVYWYQQGPGQDPQFLISFYEKMQSDKGSIPDRFSAQQFSDYHSELNMSSLELGDSALYFCASSFEEDTQYFGPGTRLTVL.

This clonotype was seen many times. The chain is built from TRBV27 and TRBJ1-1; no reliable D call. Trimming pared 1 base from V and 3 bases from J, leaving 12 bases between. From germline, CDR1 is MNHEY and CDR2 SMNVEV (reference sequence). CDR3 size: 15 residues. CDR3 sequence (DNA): TGTGCCAGCAGTTTATTCTATGGGGTCGACACTGAAGCTTTCTTT. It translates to CASSLFYGVDTEAFF.

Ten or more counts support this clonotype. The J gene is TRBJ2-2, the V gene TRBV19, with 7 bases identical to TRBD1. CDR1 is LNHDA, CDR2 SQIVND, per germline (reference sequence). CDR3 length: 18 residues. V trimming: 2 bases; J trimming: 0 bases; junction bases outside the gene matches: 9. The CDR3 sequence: CASSISGPQGANTGELFF. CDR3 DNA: TGTGCCAGTAGTATATCAGGGCCCCAGGGGGCGAACACCGGGGAGCTGTTTTTT.

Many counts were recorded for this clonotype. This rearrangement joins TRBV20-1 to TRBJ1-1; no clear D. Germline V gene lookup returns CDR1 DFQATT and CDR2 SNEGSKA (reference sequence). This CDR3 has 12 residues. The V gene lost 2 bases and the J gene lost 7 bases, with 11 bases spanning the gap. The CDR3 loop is CSARREGFEAFF. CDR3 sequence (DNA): TGCAGTGCTAGAAGGGAGGGCTTTGAAGCTTTCTTT.

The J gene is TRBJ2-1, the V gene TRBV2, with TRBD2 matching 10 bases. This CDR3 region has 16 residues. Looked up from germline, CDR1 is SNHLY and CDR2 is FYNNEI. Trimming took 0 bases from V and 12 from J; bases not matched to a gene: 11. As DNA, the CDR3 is TGTGCCAGCAGTGAAGCTCCGTCTAGCGGGGGTCATGGGCAGTTCTTC. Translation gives CASSEAPSSGGHGQFF.

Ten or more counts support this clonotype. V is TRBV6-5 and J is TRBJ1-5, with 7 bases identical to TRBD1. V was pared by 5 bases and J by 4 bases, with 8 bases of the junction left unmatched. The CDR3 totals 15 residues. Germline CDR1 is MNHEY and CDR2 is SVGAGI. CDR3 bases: TGTGCCAGCAGTAACGGGGACAGACGTAATCAGCCCCAGCATTTT. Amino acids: CASSNGDRRNQPQHF.

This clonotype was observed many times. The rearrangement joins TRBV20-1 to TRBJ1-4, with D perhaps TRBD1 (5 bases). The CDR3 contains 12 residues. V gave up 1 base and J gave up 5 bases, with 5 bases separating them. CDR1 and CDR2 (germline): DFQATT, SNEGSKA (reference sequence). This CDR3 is CSARGGNEKLFF. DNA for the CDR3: TGCAGTGCTAGAGGGGGGAATGAAAAACTGTTTTTT.

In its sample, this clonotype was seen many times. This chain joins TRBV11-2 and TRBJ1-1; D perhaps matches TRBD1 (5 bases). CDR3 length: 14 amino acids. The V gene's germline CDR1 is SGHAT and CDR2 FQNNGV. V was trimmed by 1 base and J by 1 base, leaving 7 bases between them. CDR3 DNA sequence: TGTGCCAGCAGCTTAGGGACAAGGAACACTGAAGCTTTCTTT. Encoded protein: CASSLGTRNTEAFF.

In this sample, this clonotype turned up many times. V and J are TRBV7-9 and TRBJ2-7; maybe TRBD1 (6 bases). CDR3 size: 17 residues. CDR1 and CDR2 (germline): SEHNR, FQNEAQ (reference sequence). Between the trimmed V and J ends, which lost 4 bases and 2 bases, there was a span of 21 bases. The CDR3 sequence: CASSSTSEPGQAYEQYF. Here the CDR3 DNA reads TGTGCCAGCAGCTCCACATCGGAACCGGGACAAGCCTACGAGCAGTACTTC.

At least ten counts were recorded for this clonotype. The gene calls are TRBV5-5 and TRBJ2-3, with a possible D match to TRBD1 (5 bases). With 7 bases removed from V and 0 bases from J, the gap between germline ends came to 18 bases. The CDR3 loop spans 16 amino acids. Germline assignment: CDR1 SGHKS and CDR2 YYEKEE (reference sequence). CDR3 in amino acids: CASSLDSFPSTDTQYF. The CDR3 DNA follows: TGTGCCAGCTCTCTAGACAGCTTTCCTAGCACAGATACGCAGTATTTT. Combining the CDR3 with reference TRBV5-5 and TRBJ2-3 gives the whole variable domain DAGVTQSPTHLIKTRGQQVTLRCSPISGHKSVSWYQQVLGQGPQFIFQYYEKEERGRGNFPDRFSARQFPNYSSELNVNALLLGDSALYLCASSLDSFPSTDTQYFGPGTRLTVL.

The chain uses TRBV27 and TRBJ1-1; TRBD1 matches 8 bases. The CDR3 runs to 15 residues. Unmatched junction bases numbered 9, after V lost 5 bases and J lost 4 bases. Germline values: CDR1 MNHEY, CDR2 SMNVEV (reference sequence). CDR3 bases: TGTGCCAGCAGTACCCGGGGCAGGGGGCTCACTGAAGCTTTCTTT. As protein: CASSTRGRGLTEAFF.

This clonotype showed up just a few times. DNA for the CDR3: TGTGCCAGCAGCCACGGACAGGTGGACAAACTGTTTTTT. It yields the protein CASSHGQVDKLFF. The genes are TRBV7-8 and TRBJ1-4, with 7 nucleotides matching TRBD1. CDR3 length: 13 amino acids. CDR1 and CDR2 (germline): SGHVS, FQNEAQ. Unmatched junction bases numbered 8, after V lost 5 bases and J lost 11 bases.

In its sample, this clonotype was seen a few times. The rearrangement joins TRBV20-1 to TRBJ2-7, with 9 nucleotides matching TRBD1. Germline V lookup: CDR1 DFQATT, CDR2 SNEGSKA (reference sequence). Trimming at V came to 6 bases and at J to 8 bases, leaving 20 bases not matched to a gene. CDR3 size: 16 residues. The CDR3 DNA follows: TGCAGTGCACCCTTCCTGGCTGGGACAGGGAAATACAAGCAGTACTTC. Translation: CSAPFLAGTGKYKQYF.

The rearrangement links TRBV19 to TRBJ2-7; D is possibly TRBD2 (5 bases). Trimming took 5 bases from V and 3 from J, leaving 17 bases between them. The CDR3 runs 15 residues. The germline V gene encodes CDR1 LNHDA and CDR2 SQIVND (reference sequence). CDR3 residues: CASSYSSAWGYEQYF. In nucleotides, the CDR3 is TGTGCCAGTAGTTATAGTAGCGCCTGGGGCTACGAGCAGTACTTC.

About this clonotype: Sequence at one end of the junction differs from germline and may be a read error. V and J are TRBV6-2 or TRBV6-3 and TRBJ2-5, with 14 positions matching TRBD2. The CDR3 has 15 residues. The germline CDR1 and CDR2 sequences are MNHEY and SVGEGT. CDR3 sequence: CASTRLAGGPETRYF. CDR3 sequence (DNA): TGTGCCAGCACCAGACTAGCGGGAGGGCCAGAGACCCGGTACTTC.

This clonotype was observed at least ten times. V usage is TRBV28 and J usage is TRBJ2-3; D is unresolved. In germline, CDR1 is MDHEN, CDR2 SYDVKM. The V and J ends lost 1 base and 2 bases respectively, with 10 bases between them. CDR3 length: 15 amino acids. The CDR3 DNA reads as TGTGCCAGCAGTTTATCTAGTCCGTCCACAGATACGCAGTATTTT. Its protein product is CASSLSSPSTDTQYF.

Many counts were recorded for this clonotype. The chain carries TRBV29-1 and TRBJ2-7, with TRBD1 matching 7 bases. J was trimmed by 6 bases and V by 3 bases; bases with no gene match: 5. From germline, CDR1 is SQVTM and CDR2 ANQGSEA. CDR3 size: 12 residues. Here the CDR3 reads CSVELGGGEQYF. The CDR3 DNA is TGCAGCGTTGAGTTAGGGGGCGGCGAGCAGTACTTC.

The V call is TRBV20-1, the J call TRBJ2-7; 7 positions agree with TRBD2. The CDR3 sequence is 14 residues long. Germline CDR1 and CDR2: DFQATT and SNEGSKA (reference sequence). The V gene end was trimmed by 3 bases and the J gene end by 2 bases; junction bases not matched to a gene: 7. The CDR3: CSARSKAGTYEQYF. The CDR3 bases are TGCAGTGCTAGGAGTAAAGCGGGAACCTACGAGCAGTACTTC.

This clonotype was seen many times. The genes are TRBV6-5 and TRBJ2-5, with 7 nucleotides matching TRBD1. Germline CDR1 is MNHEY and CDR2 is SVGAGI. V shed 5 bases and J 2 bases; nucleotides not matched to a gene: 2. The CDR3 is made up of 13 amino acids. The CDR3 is CASSKGQQETQYF. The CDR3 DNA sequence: TGTGCCAGCAGTAAGGGACAGCAAGAGACCCAGTACTTC.

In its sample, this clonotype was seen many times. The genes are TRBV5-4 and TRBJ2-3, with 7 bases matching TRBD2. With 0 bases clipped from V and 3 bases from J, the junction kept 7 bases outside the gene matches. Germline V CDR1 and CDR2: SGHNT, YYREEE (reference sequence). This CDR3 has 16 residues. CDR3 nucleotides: TGTGCCAGCAGCTTGGATGGGCGGGGGATGACAGATACGCAGTATTTT. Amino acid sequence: CASSLDGRGMTDTQYF.

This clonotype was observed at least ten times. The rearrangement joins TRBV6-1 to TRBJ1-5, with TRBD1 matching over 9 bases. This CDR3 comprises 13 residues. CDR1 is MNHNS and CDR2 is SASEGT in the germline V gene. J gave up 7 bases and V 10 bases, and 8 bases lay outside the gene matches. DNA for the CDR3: TGTGCCACCTGGGACAGGGTGCGGCAGCCCCAGCATTTT. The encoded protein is CATWDRVRQPQHF.

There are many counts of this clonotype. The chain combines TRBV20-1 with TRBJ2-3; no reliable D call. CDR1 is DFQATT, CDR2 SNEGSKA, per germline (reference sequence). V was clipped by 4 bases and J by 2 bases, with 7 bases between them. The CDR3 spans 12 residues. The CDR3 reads CSAIWVTDTQYF. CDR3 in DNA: TGCAGTGCTATATGGGTCACAGATACGCAGTATTTT.